The rows below give T cell receptor beta chains drawn from one sample of a study of identifying expanded T cells in peripheral blood. Clones were read by immunoSEQ multiplex PCR, and TCRdb kept only the in-frame ones, dropping some. This table holds about 100,000 clones, 88% found once. Sequenced input: blood. The receptors come from a person aged 18 to 70 in good health. Each CDR3 is given with its conserved first and last residue. D genes are given only for firm matches. Part of the rows lack a size; the others show once, few, many or a class for expanded clones.

J gene | clone size | V gene | D gene | CDR3 protein | CDR3 DNA
TRBJ1-6 | - | TRBV10-3 | - | CAISEPGRGLDSPLHF | TGTGCCATCAGTGAGCCCGGGAGGGGATTAGATTCACCCCTCCACTTT
TRBJ1-2 | - | TRBV2 | TRBD1 | CASRLYSYRGGDYGYTF | TGTGCCAGCAGACTTTACTCTTACAGGGGGGGCGACTATGGCTACACCTTC
TRBJ2-3 | - | TRBV9 | TRBD2 | CASSVAGGPDTQYF | TGTGCCAGCAGCGTAGCGGGAGGGCCAGATACGCAGTATTTT
TRBJ1-2 | - | TRBV13 | - | CASSPSGGPAYGYTF | TGTGCCAGCAGCCCATCGGGGGGGCCAGCCTATGGCTACACCTTC
TRBJ2-1 | - | TRBV7-9 | - | CASSLEGQGNEQFF | TGTGCCAGCAGCTTAGAGGGTCAGGGCAATGAGCAGTTCTTC
TRBJ1-2 | - | TRBV19 | - | CAQRQYYGYTF | TGTGCCCAAAGGCAGTACTATGGCTACACCTTC
TRBJ1-6 | - | TRBV2 | - | CASSLGRGRSLSPLHF | TGTGCCAGCAGCTTAGGCCGGGGCAGGAGCTTATCACCCCTCCACTTT
TRBJ2-2 | - | TRBV4-1 | TRBD1 | CASSQGRTGTTGELFF | TGCGCCAGCAGCCAAGGAAGGACAGGGACCACCGGGGAGCTGTTTTTT
TRBJ2-1 | - | TRBV11-2 | - | CASSYRGEEQFF | TGTGCCAGCAGCTACCGAGGGGAGGAGCAGTTCTTC
TRBJ2-7 | - | TRBV11-2 | - | CASSPGGTYEQYF | TGTGCCAGCAGCCCAGGAGGTACCTACGAGCAGTACTTC
TRBJ1-1 | - | TRBV7-6 | - | CASSLAPGNTEAFF | TGTGCCAGCAGCTTAGCGCCGGGGAACACTGAAGCTTTCTTT
TRBJ1-1 | - | TRBV6-1 | TRBD1 | CASTSGGQGYTEAFF | TGTGCCAGCACCAGCGGCGGACAGGGGTACACTGAAGCTTTCTTT
TRBJ1-4 | many | TRBV2 | - | CASSDHRVNEKLFF | TGTGCCAGCAGTGATCACAGGGTTAATGAAAAACTGTTTTTT
TRBJ2-5 | - | TRBV30 | - | CAWSVRRETQYF | TGTGCCTGGAGTGTAAGACGGGAGACCCAGTACTTC
TRBJ1-5 | - | TRBV7-8 | - | CASSLTGGDQPQHF | TGTGCCAGCAGCTTGACAGGAGGGGATCAGCCCCAGCATTTT
TRBJ1-6 | - | TRBV15 | - | CATSRDLGRSPLHF | TGTGCCACCAGCAGAGATCTGGGGCGGTCACCCCTCCACTTT
TRBJ2-3 | - | TRBV5-1 | TRBD2 | CASGSILAGGADTQYF | TGCGCCAGCGGAAGTATACTAGCGGGGGGCGCAGATACGCAGTATTTT
TRBJ1-5 | - | TRBV6-1 | - | CASSEQGRNQPQHF | TGTGCCAGCAGTGAACAGGGTAGGAATCAGCCCCAGCATTTT
TRBJ1-6 | - | TRBV11-2 | - | CASSFAVYNSPLHF | TGTGCCAGCAGCTTCGCGGTCTATAATTCACCCCTCCACTTT
TRBJ1-2 | few | TRBV30 | - | CAWSLSRNYGYTF | TGTGCCTGGAGTTTAAGCCGTAACTATGGCTACACCTTC
TRBJ2-7 | once | TRBV21-1 | - | CASSNASGLRNEQYF | TGTGCCAGCAGCAATGCATCGGGTCTGCGGAACGAGCAGTACTTC
TRBJ1-3 | - | TRBV2 | TRBD1 | CASRTGGRNTIYF | TGTGCCAGCCGGACAGGGGGTCGGAACACCATATATTTT
TRBJ1-5 | - | TRBV19 | - | CASSSYRNSNQPQHF | TGTGCCAGTAGTTCTTACAGGAATAGCAATCAGCCCCAGCATTTT
TRBJ2-6 | - | TRBV5-1 | - | CASSSQGSSGANVLTF | TGCGCCAGCAGCTCACAGGGCAGCTCTGGGGCCAACGTCCTGACTTTC
TRBJ2-7 | few | TRBV7-9 | TRBD2 | CASTAGEVYEQYF | TGTGCCAGCACGGCGGGAGAGGTCTACGAGCAGTACTTC
TRBJ1-6 | - | TRBV11-2 | TRBD1 | CASSLGFGTGRSYNSPLHF | TGTGCCAGCAGCTTAGGATTTGGGACAGGCCGCTCCTATAATTCACCCCTCCACTTT
TRBJ1-1 | - | TRBV18 | - | CASSPQTSQTNTEAFF | TGTGCCAGCTCACCCCAGACATCACAGACGAACACTGAAGCTTTCTTT
TRBJ2-7 | - | TRBV5-1 | - | CASSLGWGREGYEQYF | TGCGCCAGCAGCTTGGGGTGGGGGCGCGAAGGCTACGAGCAGTACTTC
TRBJ1-1 | - | TRBV19 | TRBD1 | CASSVGQGVTEAFF | TGTGCCAGTAGTGTGGGACAGGGGGTCACTGAAGCTTTCTTT
TRBJ1-5 | - | TRBV11-2 | TRBD1 | CASSLTDRVGQPQHF | TGTGCCAGCAGCCTTACGGACAGGGTCGGTCAGCCCCAGCATTTT
TRBJ1-1 | - | TRBV6-5 | - | CASSYVLTRSTEAFF | TGTGCCAGCAGTTACGTGCTCACAAGGTCCACTGAAGCTTTCTTT
TRBJ2-2 | - | TRBV9 | - | CASSVNTGELFF | TGTGCCAGCAGCGTGAACACCGGGGAGCTGTTTTTT
TRBJ2-7 | - | TRBV2 | - | CASYSSGYEQYF | TGTGCCAGCTATTCGTCTGGGTACGAGCAGTACTTC
TRBJ2-1 | - | TRBV1 | - | CTSSQASLRGQGKGIHNEQFF | TGCACCAGCAGCCAAGCTTCATTGAGGGGACAGGGGAAAGGGATACACAATGAGCAGTTCTTC
TRBJ2-3 | - | TRBV9 | - | CASSSGGSTDTQYF | TGTGCCAGCAGCTCCGGGGGAAGCACAGATACGCAGTATTTT
TRBJ2-3 | - | TRBV5-1 | - | CASSLFAPENSDTQYF | TGCGCCAGCAGCTTGTTTGCACCTGAAAACTCAGATACGCAGTATTTT
TRBJ1-5 | - | TRBV11-2 | - | CASSRDPNQPQHF | TGTGCCAGCAGCCGGGACCCCAATCAGCCCCAGCATTTT
TRBJ2-2 | once | TRBV10-3 | - | CAISSGTVNTGELFF | TGTGCCATCAGCTCCGGGACGGTTAACACCGGGGAGCTGTTTTTT
TRBJ1-2 | few | TRBV2 | - | CASSEVAGYFGGYTF | TGTGCCAGCAGTGAAGTAGCGGGGTACTTCGGTGGCTACACCTTC
TRBJ1-5 | - | TRBV10-3 | - | CAISPGLGNQPQHF | TGTGCCATCAGTCCCGGGTTAGGCAATCAGCCCCAGCATTTT
TRBJ2-1 | - | TRBV6-6 | - | CASRTEDYNEQFF | TGTGCCAGCAGGACTGAAGACTACAATGAGCAGTTCTTC
TRBJ1-1 | - | TRBV6-4 | TRBD1 | CASSDSTGGEAFF | TGTGCCAGCAGCGACTCCACAGGGGGTGAAGCTTTCTTT
TRBJ1-2 | few | TRBV6-1 | TRBD1 | CASSGNRDRSPTGYTF | TGTGCCAGCAGTGGAAACCGGGACAGGTCCCCGACGGGCTACACCTTC
TRBJ1-5 | - | TRBV7-8 | TRBD1 | CASTSTGDLNQPQHF | TGTGCCAGCACCTCGACAGGGGACCTCAATCAGCCCCAGCATTTT
TRBJ2-1 | - | TRBV6-4 | - | CASSENLGRRGNVEQFF | TGTGCCAGCAGCGAAAATCTCGGACGTCGTGGGAACGTTGAGCAGTTCTTC
TRBJ2-2 | - | TRBV9 | - | CASSNPRNRAATGELFF | TGTGCCAGCAGCAACCCCCGAAACAGGGCGGCCACCGGGGAGCTGTTTTTT
TRBJ2-2 | - | TRBV5-4 | TRBD2 | CASRPYESGRSGELFF | TGTGCCAGCAGGCCTTATGAGAGCGGGAGGTCCGGGGAGCTGTTTTTT
TRBJ2-5 | once | TRBV25-1 | - | CASSEYAVDQETQYF | TGTGCCAGCAGTGAATATGCGGTTGATCAAGAGACCCAGTACTTC
TRBJ2-1 | - | TRBV11-2 | TRBD2 | CASRLTSGRFFDEQFF | TGTGCCAGCAGATTGACTAGCGGGAGGTTTTTCGATGAGCAGTTCTTC
TRBJ1-1 | - | TRBV6-5 | - | CASSYSIVGATEAFF | TGTGCCAGCAGTTACTCTATAGTAGGGGCGACTGAAGCTTTCTTT
TRBJ2-2 | - | TRBV11-2 | TRBD2 | CASSLASGGRGELFF | TGTGCCAGCAGCTTAGCTAGCGGGGGGCGCGGGGAGCTGTTTTTT
TRBJ1-2 | few | TRBV11-2 | TRBD1 | CASSLASGQGLYGYTF | TGTGCCAGCAGCTTGGCATCGGGACAGGGGCTCTATGGCTACACCTTC
TRBJ2-3 | - | TRBV10-1 | TRBD1 | CASSDVGQGVADTQYF | TGCGCCAGCAGTGATGTGGGACAGGGTGTCGCAGATACGCAGTATTTT
TRBJ1-2 | - | TRBV12-5 | - | CASGYARGLGYGYTF | TGTGCTAGTGGATACGCACGGGGTTTAGGCTATGGCTACACCTTC
TRBJ1-2 | - | TRBV19 | TRBD1 | CASSISSAGGSRGYTF | TGTGCCAGTAGTATATCCTCGGCAGGGGGCTCTCGGGGCTACACCTTC